This T cell receptor (beta chain) was captured by sequencing in a study of cytomegalovirus exposure and HLA in healthy donors. Researchers ran the PCR with 60 Vbeta and 13 Jbeta primers. Sequencing was performed with immunoSEQ multiplex PCR; in TCRdb, only in-frame clones are kept and a portion is missing. The sample contains some 190,000 clones, around 83% of which appear only once. The ends were cut back, 0 bases at V and 7 bases at J, with 7 bases in the middle. Germline V gene lookup returns CDR1 MNHNY and CDR2 SVGAGI (reference sequence). The CDR3 contains 12 residues. The sequence was obtained from a man aged 35-49 years in good health and CMV-seropositive. Specimen: PBMCs. The chain combines TRBV6-6 with TRBJ2-7; a possible D gene is TRBD1 (6 bases). Written as DNA, the CDR3 is TGTGCCAGCAGTTACTCCGGACAGGAGCAGTACTTC. The encoded protein is CASSYSGQEQYF.